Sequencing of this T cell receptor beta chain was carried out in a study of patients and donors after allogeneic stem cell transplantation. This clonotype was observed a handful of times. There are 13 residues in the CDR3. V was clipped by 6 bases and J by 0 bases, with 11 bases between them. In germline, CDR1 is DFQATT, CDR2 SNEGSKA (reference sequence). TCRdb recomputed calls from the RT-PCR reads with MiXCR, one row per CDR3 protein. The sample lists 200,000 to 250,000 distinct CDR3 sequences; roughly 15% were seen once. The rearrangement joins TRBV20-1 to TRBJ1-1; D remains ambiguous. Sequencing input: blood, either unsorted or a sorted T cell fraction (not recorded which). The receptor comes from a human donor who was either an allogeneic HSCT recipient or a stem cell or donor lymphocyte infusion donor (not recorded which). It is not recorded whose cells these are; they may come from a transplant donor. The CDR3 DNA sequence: TGCAGTGCCGAAGGACTGATGAACACTGAAGCTTTCTTT. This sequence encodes CSAEGLMNTEAFF.